This TCR beta chain was retrieved from a study of Ad26.COV2.S vaccination and SARS-CoV-2 variants. Study information: Donor allocation was to the COV1001 Ad26.COV2.S trial arm.

Treatment noted: approximately 18 received Ad26.COV2.S at low or high dose, single or two shots; several received placebo; per-sample allocation not given. Day 63 after the first injection of vaccine or placebo was the sampling time. Cohort 1b enrolled adults aged 18-55 years in Boston. Germline CDR1 is LGHNA and CDR2 is YSLEER. Germline trimming cut 5 bases from V and 0 bases from J; bases unmatched to any gene: 0. The CDR3 loop spans 15 amino acids. Repertoires were generated with immunoSEQ multiplex PCR, while TCRdb's copy carries only in-frame clones and drops some. Here the sample spans over 400,000 clones, roughly nine tenths being singletons.

This sequence originates from a person aged 18-65 years who received the Ad26.COV2.S COVID-19 vaccine or a placebo. The gene calls are TRBV4-3 and TRBJ2-1, with TRBD2 matching over 11 bases. The source was peripheral blood, collected in a trial of Ad26.COV2.S vaccine versus placebo. CDR3 DNA: TGCGCCAGCAGCACTAGCGGGAGCTCCTACAATGAGCAGTTCTTC. It codes for CASSTSGSSYNEQFF.